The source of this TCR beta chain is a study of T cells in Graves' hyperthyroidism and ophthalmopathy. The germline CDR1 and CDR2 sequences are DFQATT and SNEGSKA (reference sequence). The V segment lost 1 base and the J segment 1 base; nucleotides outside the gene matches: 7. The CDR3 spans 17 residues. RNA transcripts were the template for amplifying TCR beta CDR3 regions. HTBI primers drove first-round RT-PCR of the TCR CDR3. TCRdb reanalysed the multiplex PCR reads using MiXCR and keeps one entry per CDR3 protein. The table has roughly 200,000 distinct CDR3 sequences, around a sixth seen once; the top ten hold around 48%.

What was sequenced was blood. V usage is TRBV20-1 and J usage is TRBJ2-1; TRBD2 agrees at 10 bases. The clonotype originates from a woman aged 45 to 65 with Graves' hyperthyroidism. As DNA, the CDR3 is TGCAGTGCTAGAGCAGCGGGAGGGCCGCGTTCCTACAATGAGCAGTTCTTC. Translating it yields CSARAAGGPRSYNEQFF.